This TCR beta chain stems from a study of blood T cells in healthy people across ages. With a J-beta primer mix and a sample-barcoded 5' primer, a second PCR ran about 7 to 11 cycles. TCRdb analysed the 5' RACE reads with MiXCR anew, one entry per CDR3 protein. The sample shows about 730,000 distinct CDR3 sequences, roughly 47% of them seen only once. The germline V gene encodes CDR1 SGHRS and CDR2 YFSETQ. Losses at the gene ends were 5 bases for V and 2 bases for J; bases not matched to a gene: 3. This CDR3 is built from 13 residues. This clonotype was detected ten times or more. Material for sequencing was blood. This TCR was recovered from a woman between 55 and 75 years old in good health. The chain carries TRBV5-1 and TRBJ2-7, with 8 bases fitting TRBD2. CDR3 residues: CASRGSGTYEQYF. The CDR3 nucleotides read TGCGCCAGCAGGGGTAGCGGGACCTACGAGCAGTACTTC.